The T cell receptor (beta chain) described here comes from a study of blood T cell repertoires in COVID-19. Authors' methods: From reference gene primer amplification, estimates of nucleated cell counts were derived. Produced via immunoSEQ multiplex PCR; TCRdb's table is partial and in-frame only. The DNA was the basis for D and trimming; V, J and clone size are from that table. The sample has hundreds of thousands of clones, 65% to 90% seen once. Germline V gives CDR1 MNHEY, CDR2 SMNVEV (reference sequence). Trimming took 4 bases from V and 0 from J; bases not matched to a gene: 2. The CDR3 extends over 15 amino acids.

Input material: PBMCs or T cells enriched from blood (not recorded which). The chain carries TRBV27 and TRBJ2-1; 8 bases agree with TRBD2. The receptor comes from a man between 18 and 35 years old who had recovered from COVID-19. Here the CDR3 DNA reads TGTGCCAGCAGTTCAGCGGGGGTCTCCTACAATGAGCAGTTCTTC. This translates into CASSSAGVSYNEQFF.